Below are 14 T cell receptor beta chains sequenced from a single sample in a study of blood T cell repertoires in COVID-19. TCRdb's copy holds only in-frame clones and misses some; the assay was immunoSEQ multiplex PCR. This repertoire shows fewer than 350,000 clones, approximately 92% found once; its top ten account for nearly 7%. Sequenced material: peripheral blood. The receptor source for this set is a woman aged 25 to 39 with COVID-19, enrolled during active disease.

This clone was seen a single time. The chain has TRBV15 and TRBJ2-5; the match to TRBD1 covers 9 bases. This CDR3 region has 15 residues. CDR1 and CDR2 (germline): LNHNV, YYDKDF (reference sequence). V shed 0 bases and J 5 bases; nucleotides not matched to a gene: 4. The CDR3 loop is CATSREDRGWETQYF. The CDR3 DNA is TGTGCCACCAGCAGAGAGGACAGGGGATGGGAGACCCAGTACTTC.

The V gene is TRBV28, the J gene TRBJ1-2; the match to TRBD1 covers 9 bases. J was trimmed by 4 bases and V by 5 bases; bases with no gene match: 14. The CDR3 runs 17 residues. The germline V gene has CDR1 MDHEN and CDR2 SYDVKM. The CDR3 coding sequence is TGTGCCAGCAGTCCCGGGACAGGGTTCTATAGTTTCTATGGCTACACCTTC. It is translated as CASSPGTGFYSFYGYTF.

The rearrangement uses TRBV5-1 and TRBJ2-2; 11 positions match TRBD1. The CDR3 spans 16 residues. V dropped 0 bases and J dropped 4; count of bases not matched to a gene: 2. Germline V gene sequence: CDR1 SGHRS, CDR2 YFSETQ. The CDR3 sequence is CASSLAGTGGTGELFF. The CDR3, as DNA: TGCGCCAGCAGCTTGGCTGGGACAGGGGGCACCGGGGAGCTGTTTTTT.

V is TRBV10-3 and J is TRBJ1-6; D is unresolved. Germline assignment: CDR1 ENHRY and CDR2 SYGVKD. The V end lost 4 bases, the J end lost 7 bases, and 8 bases lay between the germline ends. The CDR3 sequence is 13 residues long. Written as DNA, the CDR3 is TGTGCCATCAGTGCGGCGGAGAATTCACCCCTCCACTTT. Translation gives CAISAAENSPLHF.

This sequence joins TRBV19 and TRBJ2-7, with D possibly being TRBD2 (6 bases). V was clipped by 4 bases and J by 5 bases, with 9 bases between them. The CDR3 sequence is 12 residues long. Germline V lookup: CDR1 LNHDA, CDR2 SQIVND (reference sequence). CDR3 sequence reads: CASSTSGDEQYF. CDR3 sequence (DNA): TGTGCCAGTAGTACCTCGGGAGACGAGCAGTACTTC.

The V call is TRBV7-9, the J call TRBJ1-1; D possibly corresponds to TRBD1 (5 bases). CDR1 is SEHNR, CDR2 FQNEAQ, per germline (reference sequence). The CDR3 has 15 amino acids. Between the trimmed V and J ends, which lost 2 bases and 0 bases, there was a span of 10 bases. CDR3 sequence reads: CASSLNRPMNTEAFF. In nucleotides, the CDR3 is TGTGCCAGCAGCTTAAACAGGCCTATGAACACTGAAGCTTTCTTT. Drawing the rest from reference TRBV7-9 and TRBJ1-1, the complete variable domain is DTGVSQNPRHKITKRGQNVTFRCDPISEHNRLYWYRQTLGQGPEFLTYFQNEAQLEKSRLLSDRFSAERPKGSFSTLEIQRTEQGDSAMYLCASSLNRPMNTEAFFGQGTRLTVV.

A word on this clone: Other nucleotide sequences in the sample specify the same CDR3. The gene calls are TRBV19 and TRBJ1-6, with 8 bases aligning to TRBD1. This CDR3 comprises 14 residues. Trimming cost V 3 bases and J 6 bases; bases outside gene matches: 1. The V gene's germline CDR1 is LNHDA and CDR2 SQIVND (reference sequence). The CDR3: CASSIGQGNSPLHF. CDR3 DNA sequence: TGTGCCAGTAGTATCGGACAGGGTAATTCACCCCTCCACTTT.

As DNA, the CDR3 is TGCGCCAGCAGCTTGGTTGGGAGCTCCTACAATGAGCAGTTCTTC. Encoded protein: CASSLVGSSYNEQFF. This chain uses TRBV5-1 with TRBJ2-1; weak D call: TRBD2 (5 bases). CDR1 SGHRS and CDR2 YFSETQ come from the germline V gene. This CDR3 region has 15 residues. V shed 0 bases and J shed 0 bases, with 7 bases lying between them. Variable domain in full (rest from reference TRBV5-1 and TRBJ2-1): KAGVTQTPRYLIKTRGQQVTLSCSPISGHRSVSWYQQTPGQGLQFLFEYFSETQRNKGNFPGRFSGRQFSNSRSEMNVSTLELGDSALYLCASSLVGSSYNEQFFGPGTRLTVL.

The count of this clone is one. The chain uses TRBV30 and TRBJ2-7; 7 bases fit TRBD1. This CDR3 has 11 amino acids. Trimming cost V 7 bases and J 6 bases; bases outside gene matches: 6. Germline V CDR1 and CDR2: GTSNPN, SVGIG (reference sequence). The chain's CDR3 is CAYDRVPEQYF. Written as DNA, the CDR3 is TGTGCCTATGACAGGGTCCCCGAGCAGTACTTC.

This chain connects TRBV5-1 to TRBJ2-3; 10 nucleotides match TRBD2. This CDR3 has 17 residues. J lost 4 bases, V lost 4 bases, and 12 bases had no gene match. Germline assignment: CDR1 SGHRS and CDR2 YFSETQ. CDR3 in DNA: TGCGCCAGCAGCCCTACCTTAGCGGGAGGTAGTGCAGATACGCAGTATTTT. Protein: CASSPTLAGGSADTQYF.

J is TRBJ1-5 and V is TRBV4-1; D unresolved. Looked up from germline, CDR1 is MGHRA and CDR2 is YSYEKL. CDR3 length equals 14 residues. With 3 bases removed from V and 1 base from J, the gap between germline ends came to 7 bases. The DNA for the CDR3 is TGCGCCAGCAGCCAGAGCGGGAGCAATCAGCCCCAGCATTTT. It yields the protein CASSQSGSNQPQHF.

This clone came up once. This sequence joins TRBV5-4 and TRBJ2-1; D is possibly TRBD2 (6 bases). The V end lost 0 bases, the J end lost 0 bases, and 10 bases lay between the germline ends. The CDR3 is 16 residues long. Germline values: CDR1 SGHNT, CDR2 YYREEE (reference sequence). The CDR3: CASSLGRGGSYNEQFF. The CDR3 DNA is TGTGCCAGCAGCTTGGGGCGGGGAGGCTCCTACAATGAGCAGTTCTTC.

V and J are TRBV2 and TRBJ2-5; 9 bases match TRBD2. The V segment lost 3 bases and the J segment 5 bases; nucleotides outside the gene matches: 10. The CDR3 has 16 residues. Germline CDR1 and CDR2: SNHLY and FYNNEI. CDR3 DNA: TGTGCCAGCAGTGAGGAAGGTAGCGGGAGTCGGGAGACCCAGTACTTC. Protein sequence: CASSEEGSGSRETQYF.

In this sample, this clone turned up once. The chain is built from TRBV24-1 and TRBJ2-1, with D possibly matching TRBD2 (6 bases). Trimming pared 1 base from V and 7 bases from J, leaving 7 bases between. Germline V lookup: CDR1 KGHDR, CDR2 SFDVKD. This CDR3 spans 13 amino acids. This chain's CDR3 is CATSDLGRNEQFF. DNA of the CDR3: TGTGCCACCAGTGATTTAGGGAGGAATGAGCAGTTCTTC.